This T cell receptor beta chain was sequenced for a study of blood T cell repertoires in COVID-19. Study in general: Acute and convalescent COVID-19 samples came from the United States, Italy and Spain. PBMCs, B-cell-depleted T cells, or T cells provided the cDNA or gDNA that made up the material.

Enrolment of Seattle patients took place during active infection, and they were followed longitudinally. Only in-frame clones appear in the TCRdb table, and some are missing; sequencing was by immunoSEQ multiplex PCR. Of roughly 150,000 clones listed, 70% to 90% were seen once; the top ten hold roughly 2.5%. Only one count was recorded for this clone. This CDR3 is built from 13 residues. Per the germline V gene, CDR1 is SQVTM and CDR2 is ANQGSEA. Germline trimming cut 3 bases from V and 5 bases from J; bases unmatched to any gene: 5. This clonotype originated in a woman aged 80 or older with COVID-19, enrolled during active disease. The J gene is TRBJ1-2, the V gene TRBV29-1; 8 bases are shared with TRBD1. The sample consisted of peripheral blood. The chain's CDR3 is CSVEDREGYGYTF. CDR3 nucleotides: TGCAGCGTTGAGGACAGGGAAGGGTATGGCTACACCTTC. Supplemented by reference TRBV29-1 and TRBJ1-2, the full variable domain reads SAVISQKPSRDICQRGTSLTIQCQVDSQVTMMFWYRQQPGQSLTLIATANQGSEATYESGFVIDKFPISRPNLTFSTLTVSNMSPEDSSIYLCSVEDREGYGYTFGSGTRLTVV.